This entry lists 12 T cell receptor beta chains sequenced from one sample in a study of beta chain features in type 1 diabetes. Points from the study as a whole: A moderate, significant TCRB CDR3 shortening appeared in type 1 diabetes across four CD4+ subsets.

Their specific antigens are unknown. Isolated RNA was reverse transcribed in full, so expressed TCRB transcripts were sequenced. Here immunoSEQ multiplex PCR was the method, and the copy in TCRdb shows in-frame clones only, minus some. The data show approximately 170,000 clones, around 8% seen once. Sequenced sample: central memory CD4+ T cells from blood. These receptor sequences come from a middle-aged woman with type 1 diabetes.

The chain is built from TRBV6-1 and TRBJ1-2; 7 bases are shared with TRBD1. The length of the CDR3 is 14 residues. Germline V gene lookup returns CDR1 MNHNS and CDR2 SASEGT. The V segment lost 10 bases and the J segment 5 bases; nucleotides outside the gene matches: 13. The CDR3 DNA sequence: TGTGCCATGCGTTCCTCAGACAGGGAGTATGGCTACACCTTC. It encodes CAMRSSDREYGYTF.

This clone occurred a few times. J is TRBJ2-7 and V is TRBV6-6; TRBD1 aligns across 7 bases. The CDR3 extends over 12 amino acids. V shed 6 bases, J shed 7 bases, and the junction held 6 bases outside the gene matches. Germline-derived CDR1 and CDR2 are MNHNY and SVGAGI (reference sequence). CDR3 in amino acids: CASSQQGKEQYF. The CDR3 coding sequence is TGTGCCAGCAGCCAACAGGGGAAAGAGCAGTACTTC.

V usage is TRBV5-1 and J usage is TRBJ2-2; D gene ambiguous. The CDR3 is 14 residues long. Germline assignment: CDR1 SGHRS and CDR2 YFSETQ. V gave up 3 bases and J gave up 3 bases, with 9 bases separating them. For the CDR3, the DNA is TGCGCCAGCAGCTCACCCACTGACACCGGGGAGCTGTTTTTT. Its protein product is CASSSPTDTGELFF.

J is TRBJ2-7 and V is TRBV11-1; 8 bases match TRBD1. Per germline, CDR1 SGHAT and CDR2 FQDESV (reference sequence). The CDR3 spans 14 residues. Trimming took 5 bases from V and 6 from J; bases not matched to a gene: 9. The CDR3 region has the DNA TGTGCCAGCAGCCCCTTAAGGACAGGGTCCGAGCAGTACTTC. It is translated as CASSPLRTGSEQYF. The variable domain in full, with the rest retrieved from reference TRBV11-1 and TRBJ2-7, is EAEVAQSPRYKITEKSQAVAFWCDPISGHATLYWYRQILGQGPELLVQFQDESVVDDSQLPKDRFSAERLKGVDSTLKIQPAELGDSAMYLCASSPLRTGSEQYFGPGTRLTVT.

The chain recombines TRBV5-1 with TRBJ2-7; D remains ambiguous. The germline V and J ends were trimmed by 4 bases and 5 bases, with 10 bases remaining between them. The germline V gene encodes CDR1 SGHRS and CDR2 YFSETQ. CDR3 length: 12 residues. In DNA, the CDR3 is TGCGCCAGCAGCCCGGGTATGGACGAGCAGTACTTC. Translation: CASSPGMDEQYF.

In this sample, this clone turned up a few times. The chain joins TRBV28 to TRBJ2-5; D call uncertain. CDR1 MDHEN and CDR2 SYDVKM come from the germline V gene. The CDR3 totals 13 residues. Trimming removed 3 bases from V and 5 bases from J, with 10 bases in between. The CDR3, as DNA: TGTGCCAGCAGTTTGAATCCTAGGGAGACCCAGTACTTC. This encodes CASSLNPRETQYF.

In its sample, this clone was seen a few times. The gene calls are TRBV29-1 and TRBJ2-3, with TRBD1 matching 8 bases. This CDR3 comprises 12 residues. Germline trimming cut 8 bases from V and 5 bases from J; bases unmatched to any gene: 6. Germline V gives CDR1 SQVTM, CDR2 ANQGSEA. CDR3 nucleotides: TGCAGCCTAGGACAGGGAAGAGATACGCAGTATTTT. Translation gives CSLGQGRDTQYF.

In DNA, the CDR3 is TGTGCCAGCTCTCCGGAGCTGGTGGCGGTTCATAGCTACACCTTC. It encodes CASSPELVAVHSYTF. The chain links TRBV18 to TRBJ1-2, with D hard to call. This CDR3 comprises 15 residues. Trimming took 6 bases from V and 9 from J, leaving 23 bases between them. Per germline, CDR1 KGHSH and CDR2 LQKENI.

CDR3 region: CASSPRVVAYNEQFF. The CDR3 DNA reads TGCGCCAGCAGCCCCCGGGTTGTGGCCTACAATGAGCAGTTCTTC. The V gene is TRBV4-1, the J gene TRBJ2-1; D is ambiguous. The CDR3 spans 15 residues. Germline lookup yields CDR1 MGHRA and CDR2 YSYEKL. V was trimmed by 4 bases and J by 2 bases, leaving 12 bases between them.

The chain employs TRBV7-8 and TRBJ1-6; a possible D gene is TRBD1 (5 bases). Germline-derived CDR1 and CDR2 are SGHVS and FQNEAQ. With 0 bases removed from V and 0 bases from J, the gap between germline ends came to 6 bases. The CDR3 runs to 16 residues. CDR3: CASSLADSSYNSPLHF. The CDR3 DNA sequence: TGTGCCAGCAGCTTAGCTGACAGCTCCTATAATTCACCCCTCCACTTT.

This clone came up a few times. The CDR3 DNA reads TGTGCCAGCAGTTCCGGACAGGCGGGATCCTATAATTCACCCCTCCACTTT. Protein product: CASSSGQAGSYNSPLHF. The genes are TRBV28 and TRBJ1-6; 7 nucleotides line up with TRBD1. J was trimmed by 1 base and V by 4 bases; bases with no gene match: 7. The CDR3 sequence is 17 residues long. CDR1 is MDHEN, CDR2 SYDVKM, per germline.

This clone was counted a few times. The V call is TRBV9, the J call TRBJ1-2; possibly TRBD1 for D (5 bases). V lost 0 bases and J 7 bases, leaving 7 bases between the germline ends. There are 12 residues in the CDR3. Germline V gives CDR1 SGDLS, CDR2 YYNGEE. The CDR3: CASSVAQGGYTF. The CDR3, as DNA: TGTGCCAGCAGCGTAGCCCAGGGTGGCTACACCTTC.